Sequencing of this T cell receptor beta chain was carried out in a study of shared clonotypes between healthy human individuals. Germline lookup yields CDR1 MNHNS and CDR2 SASEGT. CDR3 length: 14 amino acids. Deletions cut 2 bases from V and 4 bases from J, with 11 bases between. Donors were healthy HIV-negative adults without recent acute infections or vaccinations. Each subset's genomic DNA was shared equally among a number of immunoSEQ plates. Produced via immunoSEQ multiplex PCR; TCRdb's table is partial and in-frame only. The data show 950,000 to 1,300,000 clones, around four fifths seen once. Input material: memory CD4+ T cells sorted from blood. Subset here: CD45RA-negative fraction. The chain uses TRBV6-1 and TRBJ1-1, with D tentatively TRBD1 (5 bases). The receptor's source is a man younger than 35 in good health. Here the CDR3 reads CASSEFGARTEAFF. The CDR3 DNA reads as TGTGCCAGCAGTGAATTCGGGGCCCGCACTGAAGCTTTCTTT.